Below, 21 T cell receptor beta chains from the same sample are listed, as sequenced in a study of T cell responses to AZD1222 COVID-19 vaccine. Assay used: immunoSEQ multiplex PCR; TCRdb lists only in-frame clones, some missing. Altogether some 120,000 clones are present, over 75% being singletons, with the ten largest covering around 7.2%. Sequencing used peripheral blood, obtained on day 0 of AZD1222 vaccination. These receptors were collected from an adult in good health.

J is TRBJ1-4 and V is TRBV28; D unresolved. The V and J ends lost 2 bases and 7 bases respectively, with 17 bases between them. Germline lookup yields CDR1 MDHEN and CDR2 SYDVKM. CDR3 length: 16 residues. CDR3 bases: TGTGCCAGCAGTTTAATATCCGGTGGAACAGTTGAAAAACTGTTTTTT. Protein: CASSLISGGTVEKLFF. The variable domain in full, with the rest retrieved from reference TRBV28 and TRBJ1-4, is DVKVTQSSRYLVKRTGEKVFLECVQDMDHENMFWYRQDPGLGLRLIYFSYDVKMKEKGDIPEGYSVSREKKERFSLILESASTNQTSMYLCASSLISGGTVEKLFFGSGTQLSVL.

V gene TRBV4-2 combines with J gene TRBJ2-1, with 7 bases lining up with TRBD1. Germline lookup yields CDR1 LGHNA and CDR2 YNFKEQ. With 0 bases clipped from V and 6 bases from J, the junction kept 8 bases outside the gene matches. CDR3 size: 16 residues. The CDR3 is CASSQENRGRGNEQFF. The CDR3 DNA follows: TGTGCCAGCAGCCAAGAGAACAGGGGAAGAGGCAATGAGCAGTTCTTC.

This clone was seen only once. The J gene is TRBJ2-3, the V gene TRBV28; unclear D gene. The germline CDR1 and CDR2 sequences are MDHEN and SYDVKM. The CDR3 runs to 17 residues. V gave up 4 bases and J gave up 0 bases, with 17 bases separating them. For the CDR3, the DNA is TGTGCCAGCAGTTCCTACGCTCTAAGAAGAAGCACAGATACGCAGTATTTT. Amino acid sequence: CASSSYALRRSTDTQYF.

This chain links TRBV3-1 (or the pseudogene TRBV3-2) with TRBJ2-7, with D possibly TRBD2 on 5 matching bases. CDR1 and CDR2 from the germline V gene are LGHDT and YNNKEL (reference sequence). This CDR3 contains 15 residues. V lost 1 base and J 6 bases, leaving 16 bases between the germline ends. CDR3 amino acids: CASSQAPSRGFEQYF. The CDR3 region has the DNA TGTGCCAGCAGCCAAGCCCCAAGCCGGGGTTTCGAGCAGTACTTC.

There are a few counts of this clone. V is TRBV19 and J is TRBJ1-1; no firm D call. The V gene's germline CDR1 is LNHDA and CDR2 SQIVND (reference sequence). V gave up 1 base and J gave up 6 bases, with 6 bases separating them. The CDR3 totals 12 residues. CDR3 sequence (DNA): TGTGCCAGTAGTATAGGGTGGGCTGAAGCTTTCTTT. Amino acid sequence: CASSIGWAEAFF.

The chain uses TRBV7-3 and TRBJ1-1; 10 bases fit TRBD1. CDR3 length: 14 residues. Germline V lookup: CDR1 SGHTA, CDR2 FQGTGA. With 4 bases clipped from V and 7 bases from J, the junction kept 6 bases outside the gene matches. The CDR3 sequence is CASSSGQGVGEAFF. The CDR3 DNA follows: TGTGCCAGCAGCTCCGGACAGGGGGTTGGTGAAGCTTTCTTT.

This clone occurred once. V gene TRBV7-9 combines with J gene TRBJ2-1; 10 bases are a match to TRBD1. V lost 6 bases to trimming and J lost 8 bases; unmatched junction nucleotides: 13. Germline assignment: CDR1 SEHNR and CDR2 FQNEAQ (reference sequence). The CDR3 loop spans 16 amino acids. The CDR3 here is CASSKSGTGERDEQFF. CDR3 nucleotide sequence: TGTGCCAGCAGTAAATCCGGGACAGGGGAGAGAGATGAGCAGTTCTTC.

The chain recombines TRBV6-5 with TRBJ1-2; 10 nucleotides match TRBD1. V dropped 0 bases and J dropped 7; count of bases not matched to a gene: 5. The germline V gene encodes CDR1 MNHEY and CDR2 SVGAGI. This CDR3 has 15 residues. The chain's CDR3 is CASSYSDRGRGGYTF. In DNA, the CDR3 is TGTGCCAGCAGTTACTCTGACAGGGGGCGTGGTGGCTACACCTTC.

The V and J genes are TRBV2 and TRBJ1-5; D is perhaps TRBD1 (5 bases). The CDR3 is 13 residues long. Trimming left V 6 bases short and J 6 bases short, with 12 bases between. CDR1 is SNHLY, CDR2 FYNNEI, per germline. The CDR3 here is CASRAGSGQPQHF. The CDR3 DNA follows: TGTGCCAGCAGGGCAGGGTCTGGTCAGCCCCAGCATTTT. Full variable domain (remainder filled in from reference TRBV2 and TRBJ1-5): EPEVTQTPSHQVTQMGQEVILRCVPISNHLYFYWYRQILGQKVEFLVSFYNNEISEKSEIFDDQFSVERPDGSNFTLKIRSTKLEDSAMYFCASRAGSGQPQHFGDGTRLSIL.

The CDR3 nucleotides are TGTGCCAGCAGCTTACCAGGGGGATTCTACGAGCAGTACTTC. Protein: CASSLPGGFYEQYF. The rearrangement joins TRBV7-8 to TRBJ2-7; 7 bases are shared with TRBD1. Germline loops: CDR1 SGHVS, CDR2 FQNEAQ. The CDR3 is 14 amino acids. Germline trimming cut 2 bases from V and 3 bases from J; bases unmatched to any gene: 4.

This rearrangement joins TRBV9 to TRBJ2-7, with D possibly being TRBD1 or TRBD2 (5 bases each). The CDR3 consists of 15 residues. Germline-derived CDR1 and CDR2 are SGDLS and YYNGEE. The ends were cut back, 0 bases at V and 0 bases at J, with 10 bases in the middle. The CDR3 nucleotides read TGTGCCAGCAGCGTAGTCGCAGGGAGCTCCTACGAGCAGTACTTC. This gives the protein CASSVVAGSSYEQYF.

The chain has TRBV5-1 and TRBJ2-3, with 10 nucleotides matching TRBD1. Unmatched junction bases numbered 2, after V lost 5 bases and J lost 2 bases. CDR3 length: 14 amino acids. Germline assignment: CDR1 SGHRS and CDR2 YFSETQ. CDR3: CASSGTGATDTQYF. CDR3 coding DNA: TGCGCCAGCAGTGGGACAGGGGCCACAGATACGCAGTATTTT.

This sequence joins TRBV27 and TRBJ1-5; TRBD1 is a possible D gene (5 bases). V was cut by 2 bases and J by 8 bases, with 16 bases left in between. The CDR3 spans 15 residues. Germline CDR1 reads MNHEY; CDR2 reads SMNVEV (reference sequence). CDR3 coding DNA: TGTGCCAGCAGTTTAGGGGGGGGGATCAAGGAGCCCCAGCATTTT. Protein product: CASSLGGGIKEPQHF.

The chain links TRBV7-7 to TRBJ2-5; maybe TRBD1 (6 bases). There are 15 residues in the CDR3. Germline loops: CDR1 SSHAT, CDR2 FNYEAQ (reference sequence). V lost 5 bases, J lost 2 bases, and 15 bases lay in between. CDR3 DNA sequence: TGTGCCAGCAGCCCTACAGGGACCCTACAAGAGACCCAGTACTTC. As protein: CASSPTGTLQETQYF.

The genes are TRBV6-1 and TRBJ2-3; 11 nucleotides align to TRBD2. V lost 4 bases to trimming and J lost 2 bases; unmatched junction nucleotides: 5. CDR1 MNHNS and CDR2 SASEGT come from the germline V gene. The CDR3 loop spans 16 amino acids. The CDR3 sequence: CASSGLAGGYTDTQYF. Here the CDR3 DNA reads TGTGCCAGCAGTGGCCTAGCGGGGGGATACACAGATACGCAGTATTTT.

The CDR3 here is CASSSGLAGWNGELFF. CDR3 bases: TGTGCCAGCAGCTCAGGACTAGCGGGATGGAACGGGGAGCTGTTTTTT. V usage is TRBV7-3 and J usage is TRBJ2-2; 12 positions match TRBD2. There are 16 residues in the CDR3. V shed 4 bases, J shed 7 bases, and the junction held 7 bases outside the gene matches. CDR1 is SGHTA, CDR2 FQGTGA, per germline.

This chain joins TRBV11-2 and TRBJ2-7; no clear D. Germline lookup yields CDR1 SGHAT and CDR2 FQNNGV. The V gene lost 6 bases and the J gene lost 2 bases, with 14 bases spanning the gap. This CDR3 has 14 amino acids. The DNA for the CDR3 is TGTGCCAGCAGACGAGGAGCGACCGCCTACGAGCAGTACTTC. Translating gives CASRRGATAYEQYF.

V is TRBV12-5 and J is TRBJ2-5; possibly TRBD2 for D (6 bases). This CDR3 has 13 residues. The V and J ends lost 1 base and 7 bases respectively, with 10 bases between them. Germline V gene data show CDR1 as LGHNT and CDR2 as FRNRAP. This CDR3 is CASGLDGGVTQYF. CDR3 DNA: TGTGCTAGTGGTTTGGACGGGGGAGTGACCCAGTACTTC.

The chain carries TRBV28 and TRBJ1-1; 10 bases map to TRBD1. The germline V gene has CDR1 MDHEN and CDR2 SYDVKM. With V trimmed by 6 bases and J by 3 bases, 7 bases remained unmatched. This CDR3 has 15 residues. CDR3 nucleotide sequence: TGTGCCAGCAGAAGGGGACAGGGGCTTTACACTGAAGCTTTCTTT. Its protein product is CASRRGQGLYTEAFF.

This clone appeared a few times. V and J are TRBV5-6 and TRBJ2-3; no reliable D call. This CDR3 region has 11 residues. The V end was cut by 3 bases, the J end by 2 bases, with 1 base between. The V gene's germline CDR1 is SGHDT and CDR2 YYEEEE. CDR3 region: CASSSTDTQYF. The CDR3 DNA reads TGTGCCAGCAGCTCCACAGATACGCAGTATTTT.

This clone was observed once. This rearrangement joins TRBV6-1 to TRBJ2-7, with D unresolved. Germline lookup yields CDR1 MNHNS and CDR2 SASEGT. Trimming took 2 bases from V and 4 from J, leaving 12 bases between them. This CDR3 has 14 amino acids. The CDR3 loop is CASSEPDGLYEQYF. In DNA form, the CDR3 reads TGTGCCAGCAGTGAACCGGACGGGTTATACGAGCAGTACTTC.